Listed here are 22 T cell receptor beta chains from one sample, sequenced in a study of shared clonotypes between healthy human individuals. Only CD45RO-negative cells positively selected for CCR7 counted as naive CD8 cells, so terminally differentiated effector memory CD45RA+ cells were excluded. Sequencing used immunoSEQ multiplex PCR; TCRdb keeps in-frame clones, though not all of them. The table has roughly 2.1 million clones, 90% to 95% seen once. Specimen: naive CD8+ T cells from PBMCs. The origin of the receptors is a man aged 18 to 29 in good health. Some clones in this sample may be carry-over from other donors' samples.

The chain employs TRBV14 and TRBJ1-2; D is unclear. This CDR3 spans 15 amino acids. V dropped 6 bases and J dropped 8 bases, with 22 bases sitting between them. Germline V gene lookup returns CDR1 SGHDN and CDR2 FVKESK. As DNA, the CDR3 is TGTGCCAGCAGTTGGAGGGTAAACTCCCCGACCGGCTACACCTTC. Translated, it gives CASSWRVNSPTGYTF. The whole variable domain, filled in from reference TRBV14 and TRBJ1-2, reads EAGVTQFPSHSVIEKGQTVTLRCDPISGHDNLYWYRRVMGKEIKFLLHFVKESKQDESGMPNNRFLAERTGGTYSTLKVQPAELEDSGVYFCASSWRVNSPTGYTFGSGTRLTVV.

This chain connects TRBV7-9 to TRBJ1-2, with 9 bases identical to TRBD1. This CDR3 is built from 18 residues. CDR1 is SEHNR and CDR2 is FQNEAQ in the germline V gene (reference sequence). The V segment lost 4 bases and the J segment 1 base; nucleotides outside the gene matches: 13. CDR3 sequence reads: CASSSSDRGPSGNYGYTF. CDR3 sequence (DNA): TGTGCCAGCAGCTCATCGGACAGGGGCCCTTCCGGTAACTATGGCTACACCTTC.

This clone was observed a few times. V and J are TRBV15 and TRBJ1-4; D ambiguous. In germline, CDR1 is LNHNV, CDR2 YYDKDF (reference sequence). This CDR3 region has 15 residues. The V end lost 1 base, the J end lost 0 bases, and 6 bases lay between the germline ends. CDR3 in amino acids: CATSRGDTTNEKLFF. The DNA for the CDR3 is TGTGCCACCAGCAGAGGGGATACAACTAATGAAAAACTGTTTTTT. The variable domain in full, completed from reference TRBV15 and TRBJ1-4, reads DAMVIQNPRYQVTQFGKPVTLSCSQTLNHNVMYWYQQKSSQAPKLLFHYYDKDFNNEADTPDNFQSRRPNTSFCFLDIRSPGLGDTAMYLCATSRGDTTNEKLFFGSGTQLSVL.

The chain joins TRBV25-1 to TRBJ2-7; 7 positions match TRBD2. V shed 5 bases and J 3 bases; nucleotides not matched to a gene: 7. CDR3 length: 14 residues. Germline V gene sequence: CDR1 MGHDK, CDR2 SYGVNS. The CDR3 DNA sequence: TGTGCCAGCAGTCCCTTCAGGGAGGGCTACGAGCAGTACTTC. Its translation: CASSPFREGYEQYF.

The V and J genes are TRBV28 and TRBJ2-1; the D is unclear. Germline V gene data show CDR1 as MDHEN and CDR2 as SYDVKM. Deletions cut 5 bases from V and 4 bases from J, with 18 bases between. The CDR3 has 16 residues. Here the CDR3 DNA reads TGTGCCAGCAGTCCACAAAGAGCCATGGTATACAATGAGCAGTTCTTC. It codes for CASSPQRAMVYNEQFF.

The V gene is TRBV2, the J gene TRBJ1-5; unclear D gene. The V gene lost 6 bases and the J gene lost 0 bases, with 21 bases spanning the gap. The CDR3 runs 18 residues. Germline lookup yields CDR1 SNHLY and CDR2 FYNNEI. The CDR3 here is CASSQPIPNSHSNQPQHF. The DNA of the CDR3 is TGTGCCAGCAGCCAGCCCATCCCGAACAGCCATAGCAATCAGCCCCAGCATTTT. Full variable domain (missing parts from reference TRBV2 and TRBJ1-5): EPEVTQTPSHQVTQMGQEVILRCVPISNHLYFYWYRQILGQKVEFLVSFYNNEISEKSEIFDDQFSVERPDGSNFTLKIRSTKLEDSAMYFCASSQPIPNSHSNQPQHFGDGTRLSIL.

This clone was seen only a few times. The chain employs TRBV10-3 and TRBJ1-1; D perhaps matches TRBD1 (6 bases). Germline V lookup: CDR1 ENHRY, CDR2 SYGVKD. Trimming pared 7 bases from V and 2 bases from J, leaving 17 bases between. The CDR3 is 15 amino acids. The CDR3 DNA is TGTGCCATCACCCGAGGGGGGGCCTTCAACACTGAAGCTTTCTTT. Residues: CAITRGGAFNTEAFF.

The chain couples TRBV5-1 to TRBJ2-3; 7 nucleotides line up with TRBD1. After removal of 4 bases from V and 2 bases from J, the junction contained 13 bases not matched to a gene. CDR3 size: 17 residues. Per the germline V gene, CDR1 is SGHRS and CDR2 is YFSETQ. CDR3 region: CASSQDRRTSFTDTQYF. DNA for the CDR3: TGCGCCAGCAGCCAGGACAGGCGGACGTCCTTCACAGATACGCAGTATTTT. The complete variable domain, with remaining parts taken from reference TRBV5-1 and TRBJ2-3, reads KAGVTQTPRYLIKTRGQQVTLSCSPISGHRSVSWYQQTPGQGLQFLFEYFSETQRNKGNFPGRFSGRQFSNSRSEMNVSTLELGDSALYLCASSQDRRTSFTDTQYFGPGTRLTVL.

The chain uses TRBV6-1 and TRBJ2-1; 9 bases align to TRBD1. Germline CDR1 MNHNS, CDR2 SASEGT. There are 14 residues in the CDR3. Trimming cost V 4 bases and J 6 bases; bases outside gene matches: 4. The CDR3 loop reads CASSATGQGNEQFF. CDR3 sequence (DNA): TGTGCCAGCAGTGCCACGGGACAGGGCAATGAGCAGTTCTTC.

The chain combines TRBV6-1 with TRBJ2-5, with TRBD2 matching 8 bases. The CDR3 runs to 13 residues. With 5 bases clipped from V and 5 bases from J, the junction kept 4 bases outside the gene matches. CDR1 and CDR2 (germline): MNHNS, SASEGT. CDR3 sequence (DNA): TGTGCCAGCAGTACACGGGAGGGGGAGACCCAGTACTTC. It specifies CASSTREGETQYF.

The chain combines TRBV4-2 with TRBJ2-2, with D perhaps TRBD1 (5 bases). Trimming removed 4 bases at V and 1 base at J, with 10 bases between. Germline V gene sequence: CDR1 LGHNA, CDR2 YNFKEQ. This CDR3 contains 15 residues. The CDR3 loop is CASSLRTGNTGELFF. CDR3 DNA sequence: TGTGCCAGCAGCCTGAGAACAGGGAACACCGGGGAGCTGTTTTTT.

In DNA, the CDR3 is TGTGCCAGCAGCGTAGGGGGTAGGATCGATGAGCAGTTCTTC. It encodes CASSVGGRIDEQFF. This chain links TRBV9 with TRBJ2-1; no definite D call. The V gene's germline CDR1 is SGDLS and CDR2 YYNGEE. Between the trimmed V and J ends, which lost 0 bases and 8 bases, there was a span of 12 bases. The CDR3 sequence is 14 residues long.

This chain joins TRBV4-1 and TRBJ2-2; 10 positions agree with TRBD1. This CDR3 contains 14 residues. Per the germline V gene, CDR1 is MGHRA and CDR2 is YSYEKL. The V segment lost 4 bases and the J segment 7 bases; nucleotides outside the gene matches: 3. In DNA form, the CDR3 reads TGCGCCAGCAGCCGGGGACAGGGGTTCGGGGAGCTGTTTTTT. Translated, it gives CASSRGQGFGELFF.

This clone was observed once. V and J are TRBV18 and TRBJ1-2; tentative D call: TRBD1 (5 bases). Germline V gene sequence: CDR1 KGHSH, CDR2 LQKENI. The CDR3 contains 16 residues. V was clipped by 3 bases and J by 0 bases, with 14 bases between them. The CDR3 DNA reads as TGTGCCAGCTCACCTCGGCGAGACAGAGCTAACTATGGCTACACCTTC. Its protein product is CASSPRRDRANYGYTF.

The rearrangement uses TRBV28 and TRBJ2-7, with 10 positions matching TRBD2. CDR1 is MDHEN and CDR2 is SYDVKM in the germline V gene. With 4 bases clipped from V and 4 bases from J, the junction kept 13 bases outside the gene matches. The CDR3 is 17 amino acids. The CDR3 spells CASSSIRLLAGAYEQYF. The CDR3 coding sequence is TGTGCCAGCAGTTCGATCCGGCTCCTAGCGGGGGCTTACGAGCAGTACTTC.

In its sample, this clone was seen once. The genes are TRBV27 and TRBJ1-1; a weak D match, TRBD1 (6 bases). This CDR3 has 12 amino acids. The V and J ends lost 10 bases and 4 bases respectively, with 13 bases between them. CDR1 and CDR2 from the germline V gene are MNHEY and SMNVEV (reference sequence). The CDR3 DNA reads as TGTGCCACCCGACAGGTCGGCACTGAAGCTTTCTTT. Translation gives CATRQVGTEAFF.

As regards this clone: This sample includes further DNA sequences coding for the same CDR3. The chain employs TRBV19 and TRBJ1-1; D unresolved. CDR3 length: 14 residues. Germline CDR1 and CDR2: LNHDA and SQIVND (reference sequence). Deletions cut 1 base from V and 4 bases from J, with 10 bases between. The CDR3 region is CASSIVGVRTEAFF. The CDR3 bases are TGTGCCAGTAGTATAGTCGGGGTCCGCACTGAAGCTTTCTTT. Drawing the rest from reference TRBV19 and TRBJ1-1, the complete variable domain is DGGITQSPKYLFRKEGQNVTLSCEQNLNHDAMYWYRQDPGQGLRLIYYSQIVNDFQKGDIAEGYSVSREKKESFPLTVTSAQKNPTAFYLCASSIVGVRTEAFFGQGTRLTVV.

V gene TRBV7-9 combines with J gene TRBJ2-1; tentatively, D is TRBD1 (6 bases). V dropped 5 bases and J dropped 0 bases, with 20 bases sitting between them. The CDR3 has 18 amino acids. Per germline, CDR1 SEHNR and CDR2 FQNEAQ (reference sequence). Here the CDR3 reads CASSHPPMPGDSYNEQFF. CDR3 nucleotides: TGTGCCAGCAGCCATCCCCCCATGCCAGGGGACTCCTACAATGAGCAGTTCTTC.

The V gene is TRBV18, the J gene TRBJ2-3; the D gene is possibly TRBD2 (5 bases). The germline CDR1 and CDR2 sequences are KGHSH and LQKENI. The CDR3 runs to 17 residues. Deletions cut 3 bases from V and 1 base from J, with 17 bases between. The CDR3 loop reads CASSPAAPGWGTDTQYF. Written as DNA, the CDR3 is TGTGCCAGCTCACCTGCCGCCCCGGGATGGGGCACAGATACGCAGTATTTT.

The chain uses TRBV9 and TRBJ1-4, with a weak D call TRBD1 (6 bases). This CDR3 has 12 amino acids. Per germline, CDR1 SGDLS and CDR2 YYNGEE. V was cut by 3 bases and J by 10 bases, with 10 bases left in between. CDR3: CASSAGGGKLFF. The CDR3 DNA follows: TGTGCCAGCAGCGCCGGAGGGGGAAAACTGTTTTTT.

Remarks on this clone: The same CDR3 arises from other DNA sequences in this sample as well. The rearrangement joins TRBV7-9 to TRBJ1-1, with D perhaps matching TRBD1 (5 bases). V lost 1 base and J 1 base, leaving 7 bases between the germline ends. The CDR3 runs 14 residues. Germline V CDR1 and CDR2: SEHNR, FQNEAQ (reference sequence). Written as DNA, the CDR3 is TGTGCCAGCAGCTTAGGGGGCGGGAACACTGAAGCTTTCTTT. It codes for CASSLGGGNTEAFF.

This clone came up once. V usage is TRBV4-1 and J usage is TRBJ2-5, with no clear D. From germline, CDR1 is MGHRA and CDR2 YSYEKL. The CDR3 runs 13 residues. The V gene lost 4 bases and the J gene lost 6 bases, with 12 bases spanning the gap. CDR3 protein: CASSPKTAKTQYF. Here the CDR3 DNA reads TGCGCCAGCAGCCCTAAGACCGCGAAGACCCAGTACTTC.